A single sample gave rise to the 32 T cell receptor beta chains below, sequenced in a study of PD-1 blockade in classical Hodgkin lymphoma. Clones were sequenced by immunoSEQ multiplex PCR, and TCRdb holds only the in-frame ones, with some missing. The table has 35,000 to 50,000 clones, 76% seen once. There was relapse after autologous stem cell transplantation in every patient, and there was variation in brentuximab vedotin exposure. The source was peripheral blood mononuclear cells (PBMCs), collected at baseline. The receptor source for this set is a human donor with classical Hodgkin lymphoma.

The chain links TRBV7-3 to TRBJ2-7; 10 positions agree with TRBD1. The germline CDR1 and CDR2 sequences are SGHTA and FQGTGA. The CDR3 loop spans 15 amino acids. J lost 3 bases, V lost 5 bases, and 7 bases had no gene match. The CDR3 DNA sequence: TGTGCCAGCAGCGCCGGGACAGGGGACGGCTACGAGCAGTACTTC. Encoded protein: CASSAGTGDGYEQYF. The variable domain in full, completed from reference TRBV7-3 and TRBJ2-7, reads GAGVSQTPSNKVTEKGKYVELRCDPISGHTALYWYRQSLGQGPEFLIYFQGTGAADDSGLPNDRFFAVRPEGSVSTLKIQRTERGDSAVYLCASSAGTGDGYEQYFGPGTRLTVT.

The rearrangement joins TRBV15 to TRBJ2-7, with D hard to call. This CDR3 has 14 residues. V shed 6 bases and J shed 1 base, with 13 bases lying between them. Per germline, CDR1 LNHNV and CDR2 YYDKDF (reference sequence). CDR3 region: CATSGTSKSYEQYF. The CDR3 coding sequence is TGTGCCACCAGTGGCACCTCGAAATCCTACGAGCAGTACTTC.

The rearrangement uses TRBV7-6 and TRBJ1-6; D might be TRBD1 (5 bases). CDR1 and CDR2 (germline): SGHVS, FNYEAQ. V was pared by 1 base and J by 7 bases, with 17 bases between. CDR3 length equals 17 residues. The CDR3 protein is CASSLGGGAGTNSPLHF. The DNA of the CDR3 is TGTGCCAGCAGCTTAGGCGGTGGGGCAGGGACGAATTCACCCCTCCACTTT. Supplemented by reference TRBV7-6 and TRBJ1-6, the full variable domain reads GAGVSQSPRYKVTKRGQDVALRCDPISGHVSLYWYRQALGQGPEFLTYFNYEAQQDKSGLPNDRFSAERPEGSISTLTIQRTEQRDSAMYRCASSLGGGAGTNSPLHFGNGTRLTVT.

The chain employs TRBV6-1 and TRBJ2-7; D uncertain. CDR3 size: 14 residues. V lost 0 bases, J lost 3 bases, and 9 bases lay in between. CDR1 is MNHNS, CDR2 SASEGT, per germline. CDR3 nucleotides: TGTGCCAGCAGTGAAGCGCTAACGTTCTACGAGCAGTACTTC. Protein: CASSEALTFYEQYF.

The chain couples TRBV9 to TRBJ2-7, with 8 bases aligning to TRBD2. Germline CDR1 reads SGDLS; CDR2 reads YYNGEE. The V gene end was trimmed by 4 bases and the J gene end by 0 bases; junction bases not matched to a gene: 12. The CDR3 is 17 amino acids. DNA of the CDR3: TGTGCCAGCAGCCTTAGCGGGACCCTAGGGAGCTCCTACGAGCAGTACTTC. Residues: CASSLSGTLGSSYEQYF.

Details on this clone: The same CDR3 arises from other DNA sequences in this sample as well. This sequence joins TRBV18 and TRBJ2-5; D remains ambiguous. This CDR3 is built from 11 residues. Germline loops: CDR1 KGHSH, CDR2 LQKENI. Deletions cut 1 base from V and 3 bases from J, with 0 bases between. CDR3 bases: TGTGCCAGCTCACCACAAGAGACCCAGTACTTC. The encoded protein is CASSPQETQYF.

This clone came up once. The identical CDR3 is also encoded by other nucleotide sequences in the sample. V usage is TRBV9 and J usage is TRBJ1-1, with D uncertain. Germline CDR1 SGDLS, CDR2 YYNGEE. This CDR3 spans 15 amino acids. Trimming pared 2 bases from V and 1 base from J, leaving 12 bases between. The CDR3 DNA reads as TGTGCCAGCAGCGTTGGGTCGTTGGGGAACACTGAAGCTTTCTTT. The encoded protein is CASSVGSLGNTEAFF.

In DNA form, the CDR3 reads TGTGCCAGCAGACCGACAGTTACCTATGGCTACACCTTC. Translating it yields CASRPTVTYGYTF. The V call is TRBV6-5, the J call TRBJ1-2, with D maybe TRBD1 (5 bases). The CDR3 is 13 amino acids. From germline, CDR1 is MNHEY and CDR2 SVGAGI. V was cut by 6 bases and J by 4 bases, with 12 bases left in between.

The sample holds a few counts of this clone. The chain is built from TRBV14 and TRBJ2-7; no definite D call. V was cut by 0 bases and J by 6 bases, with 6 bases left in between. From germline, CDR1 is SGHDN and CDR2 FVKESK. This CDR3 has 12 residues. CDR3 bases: TGTGCCAGCAGCCAAGAGCCACGCGAGCAGTACTTC. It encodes CASSQEPREQYF.

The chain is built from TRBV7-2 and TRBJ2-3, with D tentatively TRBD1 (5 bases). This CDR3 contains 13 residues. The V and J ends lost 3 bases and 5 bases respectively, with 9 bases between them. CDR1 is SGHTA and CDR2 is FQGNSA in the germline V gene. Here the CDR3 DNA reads TGTGCCAGCAGCTTCGTCAGGGAAGATACGCAGTATTTT. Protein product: CASSFVREDTQYF. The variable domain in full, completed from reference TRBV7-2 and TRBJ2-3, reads GAGVSQSPSNKVTEKGKDVELRCDPISGHTALYWYRQSLGQGLEFLIYFQGNSAPDKSGLPSDRFSAERTGGSVSTLTIQRTQQEDSAVYLCASSFVREDTQYFGPGTRLTVL.

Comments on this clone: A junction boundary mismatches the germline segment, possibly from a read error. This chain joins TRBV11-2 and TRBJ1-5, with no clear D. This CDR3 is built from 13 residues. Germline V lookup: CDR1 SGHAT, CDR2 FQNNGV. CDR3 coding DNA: TGTGCCAGCAGCCCACAATCGTTTCAGGCCCAGCATTTT. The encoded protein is CASSPQSFQAQHF. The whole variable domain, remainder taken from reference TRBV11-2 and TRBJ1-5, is EAGVAQSPRYKIIEKRQSVAFWCNPISGHATLYWYQQILGQGPKLLIQFQNNGVVDDSQLPKDRFSAERLKGVDSTLKIQPAKLEDSAVYLCASSPQSFQAQHFGDGTRLSIL.

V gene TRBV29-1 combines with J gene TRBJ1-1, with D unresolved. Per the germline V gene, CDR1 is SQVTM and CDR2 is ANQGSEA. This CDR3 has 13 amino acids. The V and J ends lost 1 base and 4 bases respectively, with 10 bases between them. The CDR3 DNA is TGCAGCGTTGAAGGGACCCGGGGCACTGAAGCTTTCTTT. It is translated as CSVEGTRGTEAFF.

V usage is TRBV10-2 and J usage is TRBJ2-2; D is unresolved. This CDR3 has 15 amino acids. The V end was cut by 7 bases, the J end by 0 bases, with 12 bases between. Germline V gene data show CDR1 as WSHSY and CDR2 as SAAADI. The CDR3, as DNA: TGCGCCAGCAAGTATCACGGATCGAACACCGGGGAGCTGTTTTTT. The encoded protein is CASKYHGSNTGELFF.

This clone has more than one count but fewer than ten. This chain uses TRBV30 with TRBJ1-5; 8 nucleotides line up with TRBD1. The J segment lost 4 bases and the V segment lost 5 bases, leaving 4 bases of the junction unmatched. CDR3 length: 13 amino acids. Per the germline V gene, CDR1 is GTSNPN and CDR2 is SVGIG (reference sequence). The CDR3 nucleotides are TGTGCCTGGGCGGGACAGGTTAATCAGCCCCAGCATTTT. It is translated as CAWAGQVNQPQHF.

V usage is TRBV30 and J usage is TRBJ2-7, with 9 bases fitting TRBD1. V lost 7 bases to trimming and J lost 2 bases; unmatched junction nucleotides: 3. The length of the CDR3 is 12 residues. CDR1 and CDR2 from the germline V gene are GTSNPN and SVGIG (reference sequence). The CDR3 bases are TGTGCCTCGGGACAGGGCGCCTACGAGCAGTACTTC. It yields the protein CASGQGAYEQYF.

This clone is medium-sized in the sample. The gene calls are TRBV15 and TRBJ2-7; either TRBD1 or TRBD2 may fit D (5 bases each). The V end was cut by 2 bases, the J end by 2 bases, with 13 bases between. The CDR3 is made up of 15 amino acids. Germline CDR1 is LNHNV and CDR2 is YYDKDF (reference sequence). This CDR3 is CATSRFRGPTYEQYF. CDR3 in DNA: TGTGCCACCAGCAGATTCCGGGGCCCGACCTACGAGCAGTACTTC.

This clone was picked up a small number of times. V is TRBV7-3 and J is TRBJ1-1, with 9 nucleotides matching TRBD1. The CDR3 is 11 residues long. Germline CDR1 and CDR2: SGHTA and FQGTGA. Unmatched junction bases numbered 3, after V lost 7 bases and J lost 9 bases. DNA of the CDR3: TGTGCCAGCACCACAGGGGGCCAAGCTTTCTTT. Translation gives CASTTGGQAFF.

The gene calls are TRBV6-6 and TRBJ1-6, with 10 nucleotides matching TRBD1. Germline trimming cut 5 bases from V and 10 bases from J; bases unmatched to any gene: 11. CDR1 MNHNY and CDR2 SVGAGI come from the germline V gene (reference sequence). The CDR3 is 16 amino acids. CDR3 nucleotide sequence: TGTGCCAGCAGTGGGAATATTGGGACAGGGGTATCACCCCTCCACTTT. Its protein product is CASSGNIGTGVSPLHF.

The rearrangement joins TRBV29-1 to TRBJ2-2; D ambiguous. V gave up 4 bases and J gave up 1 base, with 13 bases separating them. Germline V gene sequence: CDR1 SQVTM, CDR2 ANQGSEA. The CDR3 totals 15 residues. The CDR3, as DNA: TGCAGCGTTGGTAGAGGCCCAGGGAACACCGGGGAGCTGTTTTTT. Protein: CSVGRGPGNTGELFF.

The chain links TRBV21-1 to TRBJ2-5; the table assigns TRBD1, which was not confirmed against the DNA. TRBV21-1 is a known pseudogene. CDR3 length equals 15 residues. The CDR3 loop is CASSARDSRQETQYF. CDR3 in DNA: TGTGCCAGCAGCGCCAGGGACAGTAGACAAGAGACCCAGTACTTC.

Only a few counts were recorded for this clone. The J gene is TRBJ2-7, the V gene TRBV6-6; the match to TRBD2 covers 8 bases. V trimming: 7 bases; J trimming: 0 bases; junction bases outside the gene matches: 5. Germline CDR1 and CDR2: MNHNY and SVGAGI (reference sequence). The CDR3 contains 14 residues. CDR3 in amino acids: CASTGGEGSYEQYF. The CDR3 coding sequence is TGTGCCAGCACCGGGGGGGAGGGCTCCTACGAGCAGTACTTC.

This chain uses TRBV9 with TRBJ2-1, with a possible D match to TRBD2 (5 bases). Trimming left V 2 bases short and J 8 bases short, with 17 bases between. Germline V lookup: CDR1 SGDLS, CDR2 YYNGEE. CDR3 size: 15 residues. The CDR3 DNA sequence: TGTGCCAGCAGCGTCCGTGGTACTAGTTTTGATGAGCAGTTCTTC. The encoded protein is CASSVRGTSFDEQFF.

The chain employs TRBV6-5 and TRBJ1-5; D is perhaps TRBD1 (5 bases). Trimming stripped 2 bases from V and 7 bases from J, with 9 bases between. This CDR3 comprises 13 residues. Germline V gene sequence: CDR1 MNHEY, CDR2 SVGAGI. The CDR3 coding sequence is TGTGCCAGCAGTTACCGGAGGGGACAGCCCCAGCATTTT. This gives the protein CASSYRRGQPQHF.

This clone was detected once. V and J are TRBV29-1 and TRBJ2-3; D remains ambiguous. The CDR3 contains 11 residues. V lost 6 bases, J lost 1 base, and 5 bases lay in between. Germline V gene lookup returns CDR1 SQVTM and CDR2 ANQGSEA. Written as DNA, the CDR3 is TGCAGCGTCGTACGCACAGATACGCAGTATTTT. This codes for CSVVRTDTQYF.

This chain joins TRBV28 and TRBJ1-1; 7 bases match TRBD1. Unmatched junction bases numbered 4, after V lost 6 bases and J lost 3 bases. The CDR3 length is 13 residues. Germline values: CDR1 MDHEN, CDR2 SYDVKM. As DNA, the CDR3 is TGTGCCAGCAGATACAGGGGATACACTGAAGCTTTCTTT. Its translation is CASRYRGYTEAFF.

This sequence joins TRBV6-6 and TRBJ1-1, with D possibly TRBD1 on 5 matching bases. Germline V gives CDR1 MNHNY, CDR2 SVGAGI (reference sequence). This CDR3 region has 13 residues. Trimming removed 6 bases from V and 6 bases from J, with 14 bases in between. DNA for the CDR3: TGTGCCAGCAGCTTCTCCCCGGGGGCTGAAGCTTTCTTT. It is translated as CASSFSPGAEAFF.

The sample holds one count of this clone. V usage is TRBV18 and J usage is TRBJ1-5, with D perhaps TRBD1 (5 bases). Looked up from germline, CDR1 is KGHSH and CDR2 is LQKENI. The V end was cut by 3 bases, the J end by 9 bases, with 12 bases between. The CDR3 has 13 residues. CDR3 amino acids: CASSPQGEGPQHF. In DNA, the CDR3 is TGTGCCAGCTCACCTCAGGGCGAGGGGCCCCAGCATTTT.

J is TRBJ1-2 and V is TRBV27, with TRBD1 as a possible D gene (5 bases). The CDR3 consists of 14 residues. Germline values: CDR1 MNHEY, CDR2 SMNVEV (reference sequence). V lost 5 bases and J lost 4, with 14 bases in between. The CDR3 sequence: CASSPGTGAYGYTF. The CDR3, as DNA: TGTGCCAGCAGTCCCGGCACAGGTGCCTATGGCTACACCTTC.

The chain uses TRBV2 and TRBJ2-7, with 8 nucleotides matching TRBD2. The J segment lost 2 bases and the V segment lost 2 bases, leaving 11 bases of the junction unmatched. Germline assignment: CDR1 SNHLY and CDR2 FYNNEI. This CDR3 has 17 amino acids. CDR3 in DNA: TGTGCCAGCAGTGAAAGGGGGGTAGCGGGATACCCCTACGAGCAGTACTTC. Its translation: CASSERGVAGYPYEQYF.

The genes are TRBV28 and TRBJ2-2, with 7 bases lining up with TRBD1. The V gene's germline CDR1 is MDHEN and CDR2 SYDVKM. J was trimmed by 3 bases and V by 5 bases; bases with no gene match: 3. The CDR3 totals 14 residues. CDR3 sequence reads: CASSRTGDTGELFF. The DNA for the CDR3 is TGTGCCAGCAGTAGAACAGGGGACACCGGGGAGCTGTTTTTT.

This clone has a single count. CDR3 in amino acids: CASSASGGSGTDTQYF. The CDR3 DNA is TGTGCCAGCAGCGCCTCTGGGGGATCAGGGACAGATACGCAGTATTTT. The chain uses TRBV9 and TRBJ2-3; D might be TRBD1 or TRBD2, each matching 5 bases. Germline CDR1 reads SGDLS; CDR2 reads YYNGEE. Deletions cut 3 bases from V and 3 bases from J, with 17 bases between. The CDR3 extends over 16 amino acids.

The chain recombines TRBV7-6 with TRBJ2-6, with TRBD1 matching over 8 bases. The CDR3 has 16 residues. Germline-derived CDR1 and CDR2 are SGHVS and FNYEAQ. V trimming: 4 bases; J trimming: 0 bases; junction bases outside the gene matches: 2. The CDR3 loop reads CASSSDRASGANVLTF. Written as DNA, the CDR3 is TGTGCCAGCAGCTCGGACAGGGCCTCTGGGGCCAACGTCCTGACTTTC.